This is a list of T cell receptor beta chains from one sample in a study of shared clonotypes between healthy human individuals. Clones were sequenced by immunoSEQ multiplex PCR, and TCRdb holds only the in-frame ones, with some missing. The table records some 580,000 clones, about 98% of them present only once. Sequencing used naive CD8+ T cells sorted from blood. The source of these receptors is a man younger than 40 in good health. Each CDR3 is given with its conserved first and last residue. The order of the fields is V gene, clone size, D gene, J gene, CDR3 protein, CDR3 DNA. The D gene is left open where the match is weak. Some rows mark clone size as missing; the rest say once, few, many or name a class of expanded clone.

TRBV7-9	-	-	TRBJ1-2	CASSLGGKDGYTF	TGTGCCAGCAGCTTAGGAGGGAAGGATGGCTACACCTTC
TRBV13	once	-	TRBJ1-1	CASRHSNTEAFF	TGTGCCAGCAGACACAGTAACACTGAAGCTTTCTTT
TRBV7-9	-	-	TRBJ2-7	CASSYSTYEQYF	TGTGCCAGCAGTTATTCAACCTACGAGCAGTACTTC
TRBV13	-	-	TRBJ2-7	CASSPWREGYEQYF	TGTGCCAGCAGCCCATGGCGGGAAGGCTACGAGCAGTACTTC
TRBV29-1	-	-	TRBJ1-1	CSVRTGTVSEAFF	TGCAGCGTAAGAACCGGGACGGTCTCTGAAGCTTTCTTT
TRBV19	once	-	TRBJ1-5	CASSRAPFWDFQHF	TGTGCCAGTAGTCGAGCCCCGTTCTGGGATTTCCAGCATTTT
TRBV5-4	-	-	TRBJ2-7	CASSLYREYEQYF	TGTGCCAGCAGCTTGTACAGGGAGTACGAGCAGTACTTC
TRBV28	-	TRBD1	TRBJ2-7	CASSLTTGGLLFYEQYF	TGTGCCAGCAGTTTAACAACAGGGGGCTTATTGTTCTACGAGCAGTACTTC
TRBV30	-	TRBD2	TRBJ2-1	CAWSVLLAGSYNEQFF	TGTGCCTGGAGTGTACTACTAGCGGGATCCTACAATGAGCAGTTCTTC
TRBV9	-	TRBD2	TRBJ2-3	CASSAGGSGSPDTQYF	TGTGCCAGCAGCGCCGGAGGTAGCGGGAGCCCCGATACGCAGTATTTT
TRBV7-6	once	-	TRBJ1-1	CASSLGRNQGRTEAFF	TGTGCCAGCAGCTTAGGGCGGAACCAAGGGCGCACTGAAGCTTTCTTT
TRBV7-3	-	TRBD2	TRBJ2-1	CASSTVAGEQFF	TGTGCCAGCAGCACCGTAGCGGGTGAGCAGTTCTTC
TRBV6-5	-	-	TRBJ2-7	CASTSTGEQYF	TGTGCCAGCACCTCCACTGGAGAGCAGTACTTC
TRBV30	-	-	TRBJ2-7	CACYHTYEQYF	TGTGCCTGTTATCATACCTACGAGCAGTACTTC
TRBV29-1	-	-	TRBJ2-7	CSVFGNEQYF	TGCAGCGTCTTCGGGAACGAGCAGTACTTC
TRBV15	once	-	TRBJ1-1	CATSSSLNTEAFF	TGTGCCACCAGCAGCTCATTGAACACTGAAGCTTTCTTT
TRBV30	-	TRBD1	TRBJ1-2	CAWSLTGGFGYTF	TGTGCCTGGAGTCTGACAGGGGGCTTCGGCTACACCTTC
TRBV7-8	-	-	TRBJ2-1	CASSLVVIEQFF	TGTGCCAGCAGCTTAGTAGTAATTGAGCAGTTCTTC
TRBV7-8	-	-	TRBJ1-2	CASSLGGLSNGYTF	TGTGCCAGCAGCTTAGGGGGACTATCTAATGGCTACACCTTC
TRBV6-5	-	TRBD2	TRBJ2-7	CASTMGGNPYEQYF	TGTGCCAGCACCATGGGGGGGAATCCCTACGAGCAGTACTTC
TRBV4-3	-	-	TRBJ1-1	CASSQESSGAHEAFF	TGCGCCAGCAGCCAAGAGTCGAGTGGGGCCCATGAAGCTTTCTTT
TRBV18	once	TRBD1	TRBJ1-1	CASSRRDRNTEAFF	TGTGCCAGCTCACGCCGGGACAGGAACACTGAAGCTTTCTTT
TRBV4-1	-	-	TRBJ2-7	CASSQDTLYEQYF	TGCGCCAGCAGCCAAGATACACTCTACGAGCAGTACTTC
TRBV7-6	-	TRBD1	TRBJ2-7	CASSFGQGSYEQYF	TGTGCCAGCAGCTTCGGACAGGGTTCCTACGAGCAGTACTTC
TRBV14	-	TRBD2	TRBJ2-3	CASSQLAGGYTDTQYF	TGTGCCAGCAGCCAGCTAGCGGGAGGATACACAGATACGCAGTATTTT
TRBV13	-	-	TRBJ2-5	CASSLGGLETQYF	TGTGCCAGCAGCTTAGGAGGGTTAGAGACCCAGTACTTC
TRBV5-1	-	TRBD1	TRBJ1-1	CASSLEGTGYTEAFF	TGCGCCAGCAGCTTGGAGGGGACAGGGTACACTGAAGCTTTCTTT
TRBV30	-	TRBD1	TRBJ1-2	CAWSAGQGPSYGYTF	TGTGCCTGGAGTGCCGGACAGGGGCCTAGCTATGGCTACACCTTC
TRBV27	-	-	TRBJ1-5	CASRRGGLRSNQPQHF	TGTGCCAGCAGGAGAGGCGGGCTTAGAAGCAATCAGCCCCAGCATTTT
TRBV30	-	TRBD1	TRBJ1-5	CAWSESGQGNQPQHF	TGTGCCTGGAGTGAATCGGGACAGGGGAATCAGCCCCAGCATTTT
TRBV27	-	TRBD1	TRBJ2-1	CASSLSATGDGYNEQFF	TGTGCCAGCAGTTTATCTGCGACAGGGGATGGATACAATGAGCAGTTCTTC
TRBV7-9	-	-	TRBJ1-2	CASSRPGPRGNYGYTF	TGTGCCAGCAGCAGACCCGGGCCCCGTGGTAACTATGGCTACACCTTC
TRBV25-1	-	-	TRBJ2-1	CASSERQGSDYNEQFF	TGTGCCAGCAGTGAAAGGCAGGGCTCGGACTACAATGAGCAGTTCTTC
TRBV5-1	-	-	TRBJ2-7	CASRDLGARYEQYF	TGCGCCAGCAGGGACTTAGGGGCTAGGTACGAGCAGTACTTC
TRBV27	-	-	TRBJ2-1	CASSTYGGSYNEQFF	TGTGCCAGCAGTACGTACGGGGGCTCCTACAATGAGCAGTTCTTC
TRBV19	-	TRBD1	TRBJ1-1	CASIPGTGEVGTEAFF	TGTGCCAGTATTCCAGGGACAGGGGAGGTAGGAACTGAAGCTTTCTTT